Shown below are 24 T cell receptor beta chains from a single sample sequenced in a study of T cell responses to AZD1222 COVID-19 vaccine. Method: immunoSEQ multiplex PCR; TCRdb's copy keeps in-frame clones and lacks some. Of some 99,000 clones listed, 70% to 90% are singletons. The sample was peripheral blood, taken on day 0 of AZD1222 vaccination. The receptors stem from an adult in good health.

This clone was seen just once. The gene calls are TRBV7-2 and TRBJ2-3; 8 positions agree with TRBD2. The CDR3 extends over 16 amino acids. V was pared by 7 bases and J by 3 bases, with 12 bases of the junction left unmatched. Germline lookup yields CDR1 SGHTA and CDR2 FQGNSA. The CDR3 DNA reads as TGTGCCAGCAACCAGGCCTCGGGAGGGCCGACAGATACGCAGTATTTT. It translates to CASNQASGGPTDTQYF.

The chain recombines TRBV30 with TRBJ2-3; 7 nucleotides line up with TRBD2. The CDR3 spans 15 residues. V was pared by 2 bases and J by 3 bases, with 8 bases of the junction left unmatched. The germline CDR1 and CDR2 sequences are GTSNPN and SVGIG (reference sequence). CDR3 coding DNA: TGTGCCTGGAGTCATGGGGGGGGTGGTACAGATACGCAGTATTTT. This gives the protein CAWSHGGGGTDTQYF.

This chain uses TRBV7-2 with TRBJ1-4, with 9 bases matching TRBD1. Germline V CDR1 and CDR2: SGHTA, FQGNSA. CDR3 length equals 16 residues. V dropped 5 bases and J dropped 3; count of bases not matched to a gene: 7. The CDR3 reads CASSPTHRGPNEKLFF. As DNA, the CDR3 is TGTGCCAGCAGCCCAACCCACAGGGGGCCTAATGAAAAACTGTTTTTT.

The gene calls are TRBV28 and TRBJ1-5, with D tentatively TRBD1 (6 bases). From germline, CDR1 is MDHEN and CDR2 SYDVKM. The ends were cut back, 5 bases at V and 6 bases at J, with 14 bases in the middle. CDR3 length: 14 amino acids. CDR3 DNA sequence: TGTGCCAGCAGTAAACAGGGTTCAGGTCAGCCCCAGCATTTT. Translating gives CASSKQGSGQPQHF.

This chain's CDR3 is CASSTWTDQTGEQYF. For the CDR3, the DNA is TGCGCCAGCAGCACCTGGACAGATCAAACGGGGGAGCAGTACTTC. The V call is TRBV5-1, the J call TRBJ2-7; the D gene is possibly TRBD1 (6 bases). The CDR3 totals 15 residues. Germline V gene lookup returns CDR1 SGHRS and CDR2 YFSETQ. Trimming left V 4 bases short and J 7 bases short, with 21 bases between.

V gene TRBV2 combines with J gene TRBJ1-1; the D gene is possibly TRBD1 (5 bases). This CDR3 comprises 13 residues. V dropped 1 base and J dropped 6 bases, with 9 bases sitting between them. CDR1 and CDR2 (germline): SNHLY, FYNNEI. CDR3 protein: CASSEGRESEAFF. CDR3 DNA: TGTGCCAGCAGTGAAGGCAGGGAGTCTGAAGCTTTCTTT.

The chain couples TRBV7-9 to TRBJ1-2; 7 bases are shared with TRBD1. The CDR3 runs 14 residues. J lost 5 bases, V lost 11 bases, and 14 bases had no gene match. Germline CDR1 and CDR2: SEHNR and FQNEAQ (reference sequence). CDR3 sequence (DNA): TGTGCCGTCGCCCCCGGGCAGGGGGAATATGGCTACACCTTC. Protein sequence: CAVAPGQGEYGYTF.

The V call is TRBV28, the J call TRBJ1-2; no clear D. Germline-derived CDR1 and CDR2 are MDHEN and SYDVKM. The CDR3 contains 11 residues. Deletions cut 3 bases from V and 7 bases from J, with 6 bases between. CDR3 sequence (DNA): TGTGCCAGCAGTTTTGTGGGTGGCTACACCTTC. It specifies CASSFVGGYTF.

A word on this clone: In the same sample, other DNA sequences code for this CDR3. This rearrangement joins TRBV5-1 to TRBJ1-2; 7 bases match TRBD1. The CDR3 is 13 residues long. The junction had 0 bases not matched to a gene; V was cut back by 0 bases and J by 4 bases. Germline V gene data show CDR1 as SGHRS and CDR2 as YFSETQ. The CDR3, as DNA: TGCGCCAGCAGCTTGGACAGGGGCTATGGCTACACCTTC. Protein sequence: CASSLDRGYGYTF. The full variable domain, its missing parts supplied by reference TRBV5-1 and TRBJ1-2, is KAGVTQTPRYLIKTRGQQVTLSCSPISGHRSVSWYQQTPGQGLQFLFEYFSETQRNKGNFPGRFSGRQFSNSRSEMNVSTLELGDSALYLCASSLDRGYGYTFGSGTRLTVV.

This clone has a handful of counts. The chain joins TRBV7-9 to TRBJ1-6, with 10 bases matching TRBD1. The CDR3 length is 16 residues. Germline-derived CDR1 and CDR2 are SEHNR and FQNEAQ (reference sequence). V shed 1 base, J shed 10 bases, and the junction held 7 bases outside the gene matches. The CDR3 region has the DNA TGTGCCAGCAGCTTAGGCGGGACAGGGGTAAAGTCACCCCTCCACTTT. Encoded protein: CASSLGGTGVKSPLHF.

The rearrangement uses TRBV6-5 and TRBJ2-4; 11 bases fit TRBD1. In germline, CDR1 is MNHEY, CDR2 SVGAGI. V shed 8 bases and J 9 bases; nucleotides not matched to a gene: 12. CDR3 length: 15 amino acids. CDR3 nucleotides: TGTGCCAGCTCCAGGGGACAGGGGGATGTAAGCATTCAGTACTTC. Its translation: CASSRGQGDVSIQYF.

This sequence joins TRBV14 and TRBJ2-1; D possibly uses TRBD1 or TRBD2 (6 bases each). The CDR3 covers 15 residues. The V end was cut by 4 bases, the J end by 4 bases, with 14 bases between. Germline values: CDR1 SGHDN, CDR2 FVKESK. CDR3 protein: CASSRSGGRYNEQFF. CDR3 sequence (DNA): TGTGCCAGCAGCCGCTCCGGGGGCAGGTACAATGAGCAGTTCTTC.

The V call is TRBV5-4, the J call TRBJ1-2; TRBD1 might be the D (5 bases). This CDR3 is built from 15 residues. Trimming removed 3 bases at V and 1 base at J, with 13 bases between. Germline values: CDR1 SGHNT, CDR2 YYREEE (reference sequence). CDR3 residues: CASSSPGTYNYGYTF. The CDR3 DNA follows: TGTGCCAGCAGCTCTCCCGGGACTTATAACTATGGCTACACCTTC.

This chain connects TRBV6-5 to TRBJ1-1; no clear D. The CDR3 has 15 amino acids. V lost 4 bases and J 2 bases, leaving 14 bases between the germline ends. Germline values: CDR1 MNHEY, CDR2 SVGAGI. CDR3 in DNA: TGTGCCAGCAGTTTCCAGCGAAATGGTAACACTGAAGCTTTCTTT. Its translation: CASSFQRNGNTEAFF.

The CDR3 region is CASSSGASGLEYNEQFF. DNA for the CDR3: TGCGCCAGCAGCTCTGGGGCTAGCGGGCTGGAGTACAATGAGCAGTTCTTC. The chain joins TRBV5-1 to TRBJ2-1, with 8 bases lining up with TRBD2. This CDR3 spans 17 amino acids. Trimming removed 3 bases from V and 4 bases from J; junction bases left unmatched: 12. Germline CDR1 is SGHRS and CDR2 is YFSETQ.

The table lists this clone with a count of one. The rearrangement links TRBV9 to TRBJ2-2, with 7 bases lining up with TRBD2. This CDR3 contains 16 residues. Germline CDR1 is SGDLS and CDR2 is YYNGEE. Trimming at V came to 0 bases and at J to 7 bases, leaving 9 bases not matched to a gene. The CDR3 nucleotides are TGTGCCAGCAGCGTAGAAGGTACTAGCGAAAGCGGGGAGCTGTTTTTT. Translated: CASSVEGTSESGELFF.

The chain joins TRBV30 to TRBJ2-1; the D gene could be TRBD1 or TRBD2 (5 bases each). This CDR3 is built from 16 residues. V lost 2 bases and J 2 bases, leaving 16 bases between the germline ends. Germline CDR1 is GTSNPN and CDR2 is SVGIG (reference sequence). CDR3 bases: TGTGCCTGGAGTCCACCGGGACCTCAACCCTACAATGAGCAGTTCTTC. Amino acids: CAWSPPGPQPYNEQFF.

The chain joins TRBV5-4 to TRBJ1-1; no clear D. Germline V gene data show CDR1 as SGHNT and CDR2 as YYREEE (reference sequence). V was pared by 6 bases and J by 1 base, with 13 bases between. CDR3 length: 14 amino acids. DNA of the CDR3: TGTGCCAGCACCCCTTTTGGGGAGAACACTGAAGCTTTCTTT. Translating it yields CASTPFGENTEAFF.

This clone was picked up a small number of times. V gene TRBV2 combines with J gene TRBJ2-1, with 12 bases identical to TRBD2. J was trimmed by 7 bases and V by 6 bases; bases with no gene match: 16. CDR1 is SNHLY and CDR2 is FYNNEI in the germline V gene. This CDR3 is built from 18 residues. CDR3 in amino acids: CASRRGGRLAGEINEQFF. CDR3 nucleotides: TGTGCCAGCAGGCGGGGCGGTCGACTAGCGGGAGAAATTAATGAGCAGTTCTTC.

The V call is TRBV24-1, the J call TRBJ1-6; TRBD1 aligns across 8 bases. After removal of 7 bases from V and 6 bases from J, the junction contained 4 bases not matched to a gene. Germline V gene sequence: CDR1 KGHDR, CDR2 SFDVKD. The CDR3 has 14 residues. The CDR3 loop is CATSATGANSPLHF. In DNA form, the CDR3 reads TGTGCCACCAGCGCGACAGGGGCTAATTCACCCCTCCACTTT.

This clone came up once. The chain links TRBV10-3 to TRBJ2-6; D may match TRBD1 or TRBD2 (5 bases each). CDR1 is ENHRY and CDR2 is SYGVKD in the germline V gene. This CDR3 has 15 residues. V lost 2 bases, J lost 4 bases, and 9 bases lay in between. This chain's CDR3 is CAISEGGPGANVLTF. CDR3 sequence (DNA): TGTGCCATCAGTGAGGGGGGACCCGGGGCCAACGTCCTGACTTTC.

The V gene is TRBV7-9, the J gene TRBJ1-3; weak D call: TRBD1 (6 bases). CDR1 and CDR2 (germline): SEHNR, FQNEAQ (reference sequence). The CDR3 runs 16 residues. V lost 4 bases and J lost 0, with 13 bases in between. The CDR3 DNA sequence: TGTGCCAGCAGCTCGGACAGAGATTACTCTGGAAACACCATATATTTT. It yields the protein CASSSDRDYSGNTIYF.

CDR3 protein: CASSYRGGQPQHF. DNA for the CDR3: TGTGCCAGCAGCTACAGGGGTGGACAGCCCCAGCATTTT. The chain uses TRBV12-3 or TRBV12-4 and TRBJ1-5; 7 nucleotides line up with TRBD1. This CDR3 is built from 13 residues. V gave up 6 bases and J gave up 7 bases; unmatched junction bases: 6.

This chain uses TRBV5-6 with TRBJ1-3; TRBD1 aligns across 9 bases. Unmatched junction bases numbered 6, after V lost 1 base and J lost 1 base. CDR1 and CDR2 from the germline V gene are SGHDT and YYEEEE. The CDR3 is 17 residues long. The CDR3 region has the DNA TGTGCCAGCAGCTTGACAGGGGGCACCATTTCTGGAAACACCATATATTTT. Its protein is CASSLTGGTISGNTIYF.